This T cell receptor beta chain was obtained from a study of beta chain features in type 1 diabetes (dated by TCRdb to between 2018 and 2020). Background on the whole study: Patients and healthy donors did not differ in mean age, gender distribution, total cell number or subset yield. Regulatory and stem cell-like memory subsets were isolated from only 8 patients and about eight healthy donors, whereas naive and central memory subsets came from all 28 donors. The study compared TCRB repertoires of sorted circulating CD4+ T cell subsets between recently diagnosed type 1 diabetes patients and matched healthy donors. Across all samples, 107,917,701 sorted cells were examined, and cell number per subset correlated strongly with RNA yield.

Each donor gave one peripheral blood draw, about 110 mL on average, collected into heparinised tubes. Naive, central memory, regulatory and stem cell-like memory CD4+ T cells were sorted on a BD FACSAria II using a panel including CD45RO, CCR7, CD25, CD127, CD95 and CD27. All sorted populations exceeded 95% purity. PBMCs were separated immediately by Lymphoprep density gradient centrifugation and were stained directly, without being cultured. So that batch effects would be minimized, each experiment stained and sorted samples in pairs, pairing one healthy donor with one patient. Findings and caveats that apply to the study as a whole: Only small numbers of individuals were included in the HLA sub-analyses, which left unresolved whether HLA type had any influence on TCRB rearrangement. A moderate but significant shortening of TCRB CDR3 length was observed in type 1 diabetes patients in all four CD4+ subsets. Because cDNA rather than genomic DNA was sequenced, highly expressing activated cells could have been over-represented, although no difference in activation and CD3 levels was found between groups. Patients with type 1 diabetes made fewer insertions and deleted more nucleotides at VDJ recombination sites, implying thymic rearrangement abnormalities. PCR might favor shorter templates, but patient and control samples were amplified and corrected together, so any skew would affect both groups equally. Naive, central memory and regulatory TCRB repertoires appeared to be more alike among patients than among healthy donors.

The CDR3 goes from the cysteine to the phenylalanine over 16 residues. Only the CDR3 part of the read is kept: 48 bases, read in frame from the first base. V is pruned by 2 bases and J by 0 bases, leaving 1 base of the junction without a gene match. Based on the germline V gene (reference sequence), the CDR1 and CDR2 sequences are SEHNR and FQNEAQ. The entire isolated RNA was reverse transcribed using the High Capacity cDNA Reverse Transcription Kit, and thus expressed TCRB transcripts were sequenced. Naive, central memory and regulatory T cell samples underwent deep immunoSEQ sequencing, averaging roughly 3.5 million total reads per sample. After sorted cells were lysed in RLT buffer, RNA was extracted with DNase-treated RNeasy Micro or Mini kits, with the choice depending on cell number. To prevent cross-contamination, every cell subset was processed on its own, while patient and healthy donor samples were processed together. The immunoSEQ multiplex PCR was used to amplify TCRB sequences from cDNA, generating 87-bp fragments that spanned the CDR3 region. Amplicons were sequenced on the Illumina HiSeq platform. The authors processed their data as follows. Synthetic template baselines were used to correct PCR bias computationally, reads within Hamming distance 2 were collapsed, and singletons that could not be merged were discarded. Reads were aligned to IMGT to assign V, D and J genes, CDR3 length, and insertions or deletions at six rearrangement sites. Within each subset, clonotype counts were normalized to the number of sorted cells before true diversity and Gini coefficients were calculated with the tcR R package. Repertoire sharing was quantified using the overlap coefficient calculated on TCRB nucleotide sequences. TCRdb's version of the immuneACCESS table is confined to in-frame rearrangements and falls short of the full clone set. An unresolved V gene accounts for under half of the shortfall where checked; the remainder is of unknown origin. V, J and clone size derive from that table, while D and trimming were established from the DNA sequence. The sample data list a few hundred thousand clones, and 25% to 30% of these were observed just once. The top ten clones comprise about 3.9% of the sample.

Worth noting for this clone: The antigen it binds to is not known. Qualities for individual bases were not recorded, and no much larger clone is one base off.

Sequencing input: central memory CD4+ T cells from blood. The receptor comes from a man aged 25-45 years in good health. In this chain, TRBV7-9 is recombined with TRBJ2-1; TRBD2 fits 10 bases in the junction. The DNA is as follows: TGTGCCAGCAGCTTACTAGCGGGGGTCTCCTACAATGAGCAGTTCTTC. Translated, it gives CASSLLAGVSYNEQFF.